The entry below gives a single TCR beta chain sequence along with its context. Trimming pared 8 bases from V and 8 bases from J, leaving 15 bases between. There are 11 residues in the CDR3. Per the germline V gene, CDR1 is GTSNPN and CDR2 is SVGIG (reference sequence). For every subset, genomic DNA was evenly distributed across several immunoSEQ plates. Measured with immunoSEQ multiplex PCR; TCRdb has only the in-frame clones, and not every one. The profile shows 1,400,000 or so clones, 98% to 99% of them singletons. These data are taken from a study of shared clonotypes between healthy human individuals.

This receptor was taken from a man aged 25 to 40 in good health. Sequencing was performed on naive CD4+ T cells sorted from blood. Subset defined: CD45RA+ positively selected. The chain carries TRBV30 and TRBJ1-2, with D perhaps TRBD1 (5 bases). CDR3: CAGGRAGGYTF. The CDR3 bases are TGTGCCGGGGGGAGGGCTGGAGGCTACACCTTC. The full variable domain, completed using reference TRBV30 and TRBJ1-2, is SQTIHQWPATLVQPVGSPLSLECTVEGTSNPNLYWYRQAAGRGLQLLFYSVGIGQISSEVPQNLSASRPQDRQFILSSKKLLLSDSGFYLCAGGRAGGYTFGSGTRLTVV.